This T cell receptor (beta chain) was sequenced during a study of CD8+CD57+ T cells in acquired aplastic anemia. For the study at large: Sorted CD4+ plus CD8+ cells gave DNA averaging around 3.2 ug. Findings and limits, study-wide: Sharing between patients and controls was observed for roughly 30 CD8+ CDR3 sequences.

The template for TCR beta VDJ and CDR3 sequence profiling was genomic DNA. TCRdb reanalysed the reads using MiXCR and keeps one entry per CDR3 protein. This sample has about half a million distinct CDR3 sequences; around 33% occur once, and the top ten carry roughly 0.89%. Details on this clonotype: What it recognizes is unknown.

The authors sequenced patients whose flow cytometry had shown CD8+CD57+ cell expansion. Blood came from patients not yet given any therapy. With 0 bases removed from V and 2 bases from J, the gap between germline ends came to 12 bases. CDR3 length equals 15 residues. Germline V CDR1 and CDR2: SGHRS, YFSETQ. Sequences were obtained from sorted CD4+, CD8+, or CD8+CD57+ T cells (not recorded which) from PBMCs. This sequence joins TRBV5-1 and TRBJ2-7, with D perhaps TRBD1 (6 bases). The TCR originated in a human donor with aplastic anemia. CDR3 in amino acids: CASSLAAGDTYEQYF. CDR3 in DNA: TGCGCCAGCAGCTTGGCTGCAGGGGATACCTACGAGCAGTACTTC. Looking up the rest from reference TRBV5-1 and TRBJ2-7 gives the full variable domain: KAGVTQTPRYLIKTRGQQVTLSCSPISGHRSVSWYQQTPGQGLQFLFEYFSETQRNKGNFPGRFSGRQFSNSRSEMNVSTLELGDSALYLCASSLAAGDTYEQYFGPGTRLTVT.